A single sample is the source of the 13 T cell receptor beta chains below, sequenced in a study of blood T cell repertoires in COVID-19 (dated by TCRdb to the early 2020s). The method behind the library was the immunoSEQ multiplex PCR assay. The source is immuneACCESS, and TCRdb retained only in-frame sequences with V and J called. Part of the clones is not carried over; for the studies checked, unresolved V genes explain less than half of this, and the remainder is unexplained. For this sample the table gives under 250,000 clones, of which around four fifths were detected only once. The leading ten clones occupy roughly 6.4% of the sample. Sequences were obtained from peripheral blood. These receptors all stem from a woman aged 55-69 years with active or convalescent COVID-19.

The chain uses TRBV3-1 (or the pseudogene TRBV3-2) and TRBJ2-3, with a tentative D call TRBD2 (6 bases). The germline V gene encodes CDR1 LGHDT and CDR2 YNNKEL (reference sequence). CDR3 size: 15 residues. Trimming stripped 6 bases from V and 5 bases from J, with 18 bases between. As DNA, the CDR3 is TGTGCCAGCAGTCGTACTAGATTCGGGGGAGATACGCAGTATTTT. This gives the protein CASSRTRFGGDTQYF.

This sequence joins TRBV30 and TRBJ2-1; TRBD1 matches at 8 bases. Per the germline V gene, CDR1 is GTSNPN and CDR2 is SVGIG (reference sequence). The CDR3 spans 15 residues. J was trimmed by 7 bases and V by 2 bases; bases with no gene match: 10. CDR3 DNA: TGTGCCTGGAGTTCCCCGCGACAGGGGCTGAATGAGCAGTTCTTC. As protein: CAWSSPRQGLNEQFF.

The chain uses TRBV6-6 and TRBJ1-5, with 8 bases that match TRBD1. Germline values: CDR1 MNHNY, CDR2 SVGAGI (reference sequence). CDR3 length: 15 amino acids. V lost 7 bases and J lost 2; bases outside the gene matches: 7. The CDR3 is CASIPGQGGNQPQHF. CDR3 coding DNA: TGTGCCAGCATCCCCGGACAGGGAGGCAATCAGCCCCAGCATTTT.

The V gene is TRBV19, the J gene TRBJ2-6; 8 nucleotides line up with TRBD1. Looked up from germline, CDR1 is LNHDA and CDR2 is SQIVND (reference sequence). The V segment lost 5 bases and the J segment 0 bases; nucleotides outside the gene matches: 6. The CDR3 runs 17 residues. The chain's CDR3 is CASSRGQGPSGANVLTF. The CDR3 bases are TGTGCCAGTAGTCGCGGACAGGGCCCCTCTGGGGCCAACGTCCTGACTTTC.

This clone appeared once. The J gene is TRBJ2-7, the V gene TRBV6-2 or TRBV6-3, with 9 bases identical to TRBD2. Trimming took 4 bases from V and 4 from J; bases not matched to a gene: 5. The CDR3 is 14 amino acids. From germline, CDR1 is MNHEY and CDR2 SVGEGT. The chain's CDR3 is CASSWAGGPYEQYF. CDR3 DNA: TGTGCCAGCAGTTGGGCGGGAGGGCCTTACGAGCAGTACTTC.

As regards this clone: The sample holds other DNA sequences that translate to the same CDR3. The chain couples TRBV5-6 to TRBJ2-3; 10 bases map to TRBD2. CDR1 and CDR2 (germline): SGHDT, YYEEEE. This CDR3 contains 16 residues. With 1 base clipped from V and 2 bases from J, the junction kept 4 bases outside the gene matches. CDR3 residues: CASSLRLAGVTDTQYF. For the CDR3, the DNA is TGTGCCAGCAGCTTGAGGCTAGCGGGGGTCACAGATACGCAGTATTTT.

V and J are TRBV6-5 and TRBJ1-5; weak D call: TRBD1 (6 bases). Looked up from germline, CDR1 is MNHEY and CDR2 is SVGAGI. The CDR3 sequence is 14 residues long. Trimming cost V 2 bases and J 1 base, with 6 bases left between them. CDR3 DNA: TGTGCCAGCAGTTACAGGGGGAGCAATCAGCCCCAGCATTTT. Translation gives CASSYRGSNQPQHF.

The chain uses TRBV19 and TRBJ1-3; TRBD1 aligns across 8 bases. With 6 bases clipped from V and 4 bases from J, the junction kept 5 bases outside the gene matches. CDR1 is LNHDA, CDR2 SQIVND, per germline (reference sequence). The CDR3 sequence is 14 residues long. CDR3 sequence (DNA): TGTGCCAGTAGAAGGGACAGGCAAGGAAACACCATATATTTT. Its protein is CASRRDRQGNTIYF.

This clone was counted between two and nine times. The chain uses TRBV5-1 and TRBJ1-1, with TRBD1 identical over 7 bases. This CDR3 is built from 12 residues. V gave up 4 bases and J gave up 5 bases; unmatched junction bases: 2. CDR1 SGHRS and CDR2 YFSETQ come from the germline V gene. The CDR3 protein is CASSRGPTEAFF. The CDR3 DNA is TGCGCCAGCAGCAGGGGGCCTACTGAAGCTTTCTTT.

This clone was observed a few times. The chain joins TRBV6-6 to TRBJ2-3, with 8 bases fitting TRBD2. CDR3 length: 15 residues. Germline CDR1 and CDR2: MNHNY and SVGAGI (reference sequence). V was pared by 7 bases and J by 6 bases, with 12 bases of the junction left unmatched. CDR3 DNA: TGTGCCAGCAAGGTTCCCCGGGAGGGGGGGGATACGCAGTATTTT. Translation gives CASKVPREGGDTQYF.

The gene calls are TRBV5-8 and TRBJ1-1, with TRBD1 matching over 7 bases. The V gene end was trimmed by 1 base and the J gene end by 5 bases; junction bases not matched to a gene: 14. CDR3 length: 17 amino acids. Germline lookup yields CDR1 SGHTS and CDR2 YDEGEE. The CDR3 DNA reads TGTGCCAGCAGCTTGAGGGGGCCCCGGAAAGGAAAAACTGAAGCTTTCTTT. It translates to CASSLRGPRKGKTEAFF.

V gene TRBV10-3 combines with J gene TRBJ2-1, with 7 bases lining up with TRBD1. The CDR3 spans 16 residues. Germline loops: CDR1 ENHRY, CDR2 SYGVKD. Germline trimming cut 2 bases from V and 5 bases from J; bases unmatched to any gene: 9. CDR3 loop: CAISEGVGGRDNEQFF. CDR3 DNA sequence: TGTGCCATCAGTGAGGGTGTAGGGGGCCGGGACAATGAGCAGTTCTTC.

The gene calls are TRBV5-6 and TRBJ2-1, with 9 bases aligning to TRBD2. Germline V gene data show CDR1 as SGHDT and CDR2 as YYEEEE. The CDR3 spans 16 residues. Trimming removed 0 bases from V and 2 bases from J; junction bases left unmatched: 3. The DNA of the CDR3 is TGTGCCAGCAGCTTGGATGTAGCGGGGGCCTACAATGAGCAGTTCTTC. Translation gives CASSLDVAGAYNEQFF.